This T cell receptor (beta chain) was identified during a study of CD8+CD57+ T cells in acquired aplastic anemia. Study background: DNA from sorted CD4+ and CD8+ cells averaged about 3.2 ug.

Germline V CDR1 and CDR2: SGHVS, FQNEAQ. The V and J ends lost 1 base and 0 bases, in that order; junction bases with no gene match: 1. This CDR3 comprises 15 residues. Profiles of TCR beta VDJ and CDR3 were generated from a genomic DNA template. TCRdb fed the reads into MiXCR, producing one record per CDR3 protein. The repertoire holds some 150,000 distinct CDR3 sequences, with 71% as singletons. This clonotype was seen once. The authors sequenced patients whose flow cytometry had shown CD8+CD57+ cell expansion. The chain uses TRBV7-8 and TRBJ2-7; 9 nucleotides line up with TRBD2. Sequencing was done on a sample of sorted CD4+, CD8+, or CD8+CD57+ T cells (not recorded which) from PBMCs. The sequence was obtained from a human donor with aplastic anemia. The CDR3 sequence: CASSLEAGGSYEQYF. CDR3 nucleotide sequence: TGTGCCAGCAGCTTAGAAGCGGGGGGCTCCTACGAGCAGTACTTC.